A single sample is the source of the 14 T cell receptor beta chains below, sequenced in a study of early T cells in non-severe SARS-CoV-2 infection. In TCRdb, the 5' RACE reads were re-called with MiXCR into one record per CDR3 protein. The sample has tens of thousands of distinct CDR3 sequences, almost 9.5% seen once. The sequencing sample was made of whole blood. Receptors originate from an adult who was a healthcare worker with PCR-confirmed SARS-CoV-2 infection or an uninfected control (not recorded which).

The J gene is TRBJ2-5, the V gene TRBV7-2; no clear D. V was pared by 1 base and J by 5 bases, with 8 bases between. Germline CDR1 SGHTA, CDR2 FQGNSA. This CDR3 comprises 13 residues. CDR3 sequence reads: CASSLVGPETQYF. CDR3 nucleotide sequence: TGTGCCAGCAGCTTAGTAGGGCCCGAGACCCAGTACTTC.

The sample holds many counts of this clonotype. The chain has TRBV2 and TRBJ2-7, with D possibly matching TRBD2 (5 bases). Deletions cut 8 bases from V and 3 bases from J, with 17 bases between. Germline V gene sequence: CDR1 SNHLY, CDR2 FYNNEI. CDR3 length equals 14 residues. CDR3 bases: TGTGCCAGCGAACTCGGACTCCCTGACTACGAGCAGTACTTC. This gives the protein CASELGLPDYEQYF.

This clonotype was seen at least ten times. The CDR3 DNA is TGTGCCAGCGGGAATCCGGGACAGGACCCCACCGGGGAGCTGTTTTTT. Its translation is CASGNPGQDPTGELFF. The rearrangement joins TRBV11-3 to TRBJ2-2; 8 bases align to TRBD1. Germline values: CDR1 SGHNT, CDR2 YENEEA. There are 16 residues in the CDR3. V gave up 8 bases and J gave up 4 bases; unmatched junction bases: 12.

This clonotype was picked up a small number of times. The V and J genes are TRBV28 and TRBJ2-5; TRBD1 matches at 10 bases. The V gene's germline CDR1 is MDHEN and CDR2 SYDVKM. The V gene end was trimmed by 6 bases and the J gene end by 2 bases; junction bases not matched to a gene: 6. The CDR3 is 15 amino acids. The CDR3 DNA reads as TGTGCCAGCAGAGACCGGGACAGGGGTCAAGAGACCCAGTACTTC. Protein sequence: CASRDRDRGQETQYF.

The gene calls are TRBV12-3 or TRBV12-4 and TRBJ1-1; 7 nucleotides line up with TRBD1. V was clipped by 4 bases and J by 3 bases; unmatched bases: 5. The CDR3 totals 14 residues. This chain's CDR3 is CASSYRGIDTEAFF. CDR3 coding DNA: TGTGCCAGCAGTTACAGGGGTATTGACACTGAAGCTTTCTTT.

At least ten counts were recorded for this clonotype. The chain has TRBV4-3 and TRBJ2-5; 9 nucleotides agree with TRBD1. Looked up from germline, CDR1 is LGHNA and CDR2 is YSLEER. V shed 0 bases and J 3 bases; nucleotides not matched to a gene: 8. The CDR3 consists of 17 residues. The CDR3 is CASSQEARRTGEETQYF. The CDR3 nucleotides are TGCGCCAGCAGCCAAGAGGCCAGGAGGACAGGGGAAGAGACCCAGTACTTC.

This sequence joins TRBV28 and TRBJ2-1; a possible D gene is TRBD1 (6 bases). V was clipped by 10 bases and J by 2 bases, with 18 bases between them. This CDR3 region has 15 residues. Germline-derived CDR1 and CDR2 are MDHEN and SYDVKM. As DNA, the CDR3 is TGTGCCATAAGTCGAGGTAGGGGGACCTACAATGAGCAGTTCTTC. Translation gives CAISRGRGTYNEQFF.

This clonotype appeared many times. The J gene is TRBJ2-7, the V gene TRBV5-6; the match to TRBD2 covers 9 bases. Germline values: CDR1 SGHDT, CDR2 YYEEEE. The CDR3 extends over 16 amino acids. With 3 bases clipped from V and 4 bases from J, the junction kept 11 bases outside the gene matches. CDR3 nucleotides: TGTGCCAGCAGCTCCAATCTGGCGGGAGGGCCGTACGAGCAGTACTTC. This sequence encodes CASSSNLAGGPYEQYF.

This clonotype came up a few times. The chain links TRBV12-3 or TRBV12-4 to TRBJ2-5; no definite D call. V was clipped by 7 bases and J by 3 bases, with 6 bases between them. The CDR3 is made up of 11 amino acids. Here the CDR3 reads CASKNKETQYF. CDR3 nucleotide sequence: TGTGCCAGCAAAAACAAAGAGACCCAGTACTTC.

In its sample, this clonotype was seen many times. CDR3 sequence reads: CASSQLAGTNTGELFF. DNA for the CDR3: TGTGCCAGCAGCCAACTAGCGGGGACGAACACCGGGGAGCTGTTTTTT. V is TRBV27 and J is TRBJ2-2, with 10 bases identical to TRBD2. The V gene's germline CDR1 is MNHEY and CDR2 SMNVEV (reference sequence). Losses at the gene ends were 6 bases for V and 0 bases for J; bases not matched to a gene: 4. This CDR3 has 16 amino acids.

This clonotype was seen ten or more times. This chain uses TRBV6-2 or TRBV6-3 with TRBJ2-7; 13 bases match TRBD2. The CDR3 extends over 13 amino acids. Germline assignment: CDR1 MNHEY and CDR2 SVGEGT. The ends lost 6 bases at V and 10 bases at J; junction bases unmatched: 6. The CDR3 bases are TGTGCCAGCAGCCTGACTAGCGGGAGGCCTCAGTACTTC. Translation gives CASSLTSGRPQYF.

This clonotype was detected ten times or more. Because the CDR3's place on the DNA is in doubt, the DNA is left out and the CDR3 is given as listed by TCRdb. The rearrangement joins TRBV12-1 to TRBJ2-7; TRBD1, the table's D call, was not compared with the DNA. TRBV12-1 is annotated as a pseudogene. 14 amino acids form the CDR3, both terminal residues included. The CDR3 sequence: CASSFGSGSYEQYF.

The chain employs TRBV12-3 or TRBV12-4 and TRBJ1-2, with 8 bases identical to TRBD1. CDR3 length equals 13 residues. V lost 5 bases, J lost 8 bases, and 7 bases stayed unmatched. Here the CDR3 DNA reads TGTGCCAGCAGTCACGGACAGGGAGGCGGCTACACCTTC. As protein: CASSHGQGGGYTF.

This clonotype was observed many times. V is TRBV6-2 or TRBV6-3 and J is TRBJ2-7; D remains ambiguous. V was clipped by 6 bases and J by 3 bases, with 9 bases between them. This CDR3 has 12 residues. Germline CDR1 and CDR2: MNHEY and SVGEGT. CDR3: CASSRQYYEQYF. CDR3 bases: TGTGCCAGCAGCCGACAATACTACGAGCAGTACTTC.